Following are 27 T cell receptor beta chains from one sample sequenced in a study of cytomegalovirus exposure and HLA in healthy donors. Vbeta (60) and Jbeta (13) primers were used in the PCR. Assay used: immunoSEQ multiplex PCR; TCRdb lists only in-frame clones, some missing. The sample includes 120,000 or so clones, roughly 80% of them seen just once. Material for sequencing was PBMCs. These receptors originate from a woman aged 35 to 49 in good health and CMV-seropositive.

The chain employs TRBV5-4 and TRBJ2-7, with 10 bases fitting TRBD2. The germline CDR1 and CDR2 sequences are SGHNT and YYREEE (reference sequence). This CDR3 is 15 amino acids long. V shed 4 bases, J shed 3 bases, and the junction held 7 bases outside the gene matches. CDR3 sequence reads: CASSRPGTSVYEQYF. CDR3 sequence (DNA): TGTGCCAGCAGCCGGCCCGGGACTAGCGTCTACGAGCAGTACTTC.

This chain uses TRBV9 with TRBJ2-3; 7 bases match TRBD1. The CDR3 length is 15 residues. CDR1 and CDR2 from the germline V gene are SGDLS and YYNGEE. V shed 7 bases, J shed 0 bases, and the junction held 8 bases outside the gene matches. The CDR3 protein is CASSVSGGSTDTQYF. The CDR3 nucleotides read TGTGCCAGCTCCGTATCAGGGGGAAGCACAGATACGCAGTATTTT.

This clone has a handful of counts. The chain carries TRBV29-1 and TRBJ2-7; 14 nucleotides agree with TRBD2. V lost 5 bases, J lost 4 bases, and 7 bases stayed unmatched. The CDR3 consists of 15 residues. Germline values: CDR1 SQVTM, CDR2 ANQGSEA. The CDR3 reads CSVRGRTSGRYEQYF. CDR3 nucleotides: TGCAGCGTTAGGGGACGGACTAGCGGGAGGTACGAGCAGTACTTC.

This rearrangement joins TRBV29-1 to TRBJ1-2; D remains ambiguous. V was shortened by 6 bases and J by 8 bases, with 16 bases between the two germline ends. This CDR3 is built from 12 residues. Germline lookup yields CDR1 SQVTM and CDR2 ANQGSEA. CDR3 amino acids: CSVDSGWSGYTF. The CDR3 DNA reads as TGCAGCGTGGACTCCGGGTGGAGCGGCTACACCTTC.

A word on this clone: At one end, the junction sequence differs from germline, possibly due to a read error. V is TRBV7-8 and J is TRBJ2-7, with 7 bases lining up with TRBD2. CDR3 length: 12 residues. CDR1 is SGHVS and CDR2 is FQNEAQ in the germline V gene. This chain's CDR3 is CASSQGAGEFHF. CDR3 sequence (DNA): TGTGCCAGCAGCCAAGGGGCGGGAGAGTTTCACTTC.

The rearrangement links TRBV19 to TRBJ1-1; D gene unclear. From germline, CDR1 is LNHDA and CDR2 SQIVND (reference sequence). V lost 6 bases, J lost 1 base, and 12 bases lay in between. The CDR3 is 14 amino acids. The CDR3 DNA follows: TGTGCCAGTAGCCCAGATGGTGCGAACACTGAAGCTTTCTTT. It is translated as CASSPDGANTEAFF.

This chain uses TRBV28 with TRBJ2-7; TRBD2 is a possible D gene (6 bases). The germline CDR1 and CDR2 sequences are MDHEN and SYDVKM. Trimming took 3 bases from V and 1 from J, leaving 7 bases between them. This CDR3 is 13 amino acids long. In DNA, the CDR3 is TGTGCCAGCAGTTTCGGGGGATCCTACGAGCAGTACTTC. This codes for CASSFGGSYEQYF. Full variable domain (missing parts from reference TRBV28 and TRBJ2-7): DVKVTQSSRYLVKRTGEKVFLECVQDMDHENMFWYRQDPGLGLRLIYFSYDVKMKEKGDIPEGYSVSREKKERFSLILESASTNQTSMYLCASSFGGSYEQYFGPGTRLTVT.

The chain employs TRBV7-9 and TRBJ2-1; the match to TRBD2 covers 9 bases. V shed 3 bases, J shed 3 bases, and the junction held 3 bases outside the gene matches. The CDR3 covers 15 residues. CDR1 and CDR2 from the germline V gene are SEHNR and FQNEAQ (reference sequence). CDR3 sequence: CASSFLAGYYNEQFF. The CDR3 nucleotides are TGTGCCAGCAGCTTTCTAGCGGGGTACTACAATGAGCAGTTCTTC.

The chain has TRBV28 and TRBJ2-4, with D perhaps TRBD1 (6 bases). Trimming cost V 6 bases and J 4 bases, with 16 bases left between them. This CDR3 is 15 amino acids long. The V gene's germline CDR1 is MDHEN and CDR2 SYDVKM. The CDR3 DNA follows: TGTGCCAGCAGGCCCTCGGACAGAAGAAAAAACATTCAGTACTTC. The encoded protein is CASRPSDRRKNIQYF.

V usage is TRBV28 and J usage is TRBJ2-1, with 10 bases that match TRBD1. After removal of 8 bases from V and 12 bases from J, the junction contained 13 bases not matched to a gene. The CDR3 extends over 14 amino acids. CDR1 and CDR2 from the germline V gene are MDHEN and SYDVKM. The CDR3 DNA reads TGTGCCAGCGTATTGACAGGGGGCGCCGATTTGCAGTTCTTC. It yields the protein CASVLTGGADLQFF.

This clone came up once. The V call is TRBV7-2, the J call TRBJ2-5; D is uncertain. Germline CDR1 reads SGHTA; CDR2 reads FQGNSA. Between the trimmed V and J ends, which lost 3 bases and 5 bases, there was a span of 7 bases. There are 12 residues in the CDR3. The CDR3 region is CASSLAFETQYF. CDR3 in DNA: TGTGCCAGCAGCTTGGCTTTTGAGACCCAGTACTTC.

The V and J genes are TRBV6-6 and TRBJ2-7, with D maybe TRBD1 (6 bases). Deletions cut 9 bases from V and 7 bases from J, with 13 bases between. Germline-derived CDR1 and CDR2 are MNHNY and SVGAGI (reference sequence). This CDR3 spans 11 amino acids. CDR3: CASLRGREQYF. The CDR3 nucleotides are TGTGCCAGTCTCAGGGGCCGGGAGCAGTACTTC.

This chain connects TRBV11-2 to TRBJ2-1; TRBD2 is a possible D gene (6 bases). The CDR3 is 12 amino acids. The germline gives CDR1 SGHAT, CDR2 FQNNGV. The V end was cut by 5 bases, the J end by 7 bases, with 9 bases between. This CDR3 is CASSPAGNEQFF. In DNA, the CDR3 is TGTGCCAGCAGCCCTGCGGGGAATGAGCAGTTCTTC. Based on the CDR3 plus reference TRBV11-2 and TRBJ2-1, the full variable domain is EAGVAQSPRYKIIEKRQSVAFWCNPISGHATLYWYQQILGQGPKLLIQFQNNGVVDDSQLPKDRFSAERLKGVDSTLKIQPAKLEDSAVYLCASSPAGNEQFFGPGTRLTVL.

This chain uses TRBV27 with TRBJ1-6; no clear D. V shed 2 bases and J shed 0 bases, with 11 bases lying between them. Germline V gene data show CDR1 as MNHEY and CDR2 as SMNVEV (reference sequence). The CDR3 is 17 amino acids. The CDR3 reads CASSLGPQSSYNSPLHF. The DNA for the CDR3 is TGTGCCAGCAGTTTAGGGCCCCAAAGCTCCTATAATTCACCCCTCCACTTT.

The V gene is TRBV11-2, the J gene TRBJ2-7; D is perhaps TRBD2 (5 bases). V dropped 3 bases and J dropped 3 bases, with 12 bases sitting between them. This CDR3 region has 14 residues. CDR1 is SGHAT, CDR2 FQNNGV, per germline. CDR3 nucleotides: TGTGCCAGCAGCTTGTTGCGGGCTTTCTACGAGCAGTACTTC. This translates into CASSLLRAFYEQYF.

The chain recombines TRBV7-2 with TRBJ1-2, with D perhaps TRBD1 (5 bases). Germline V gene lookup returns CDR1 SGHTA and CDR2 FQGNSA. This CDR3 has 15 residues. With 0 bases removed from V and 3 bases from J, the gap between germline ends came to 11 bases. This CDR3 reads CASSLATGSHYGYTF. The CDR3 DNA reads as TGTGCCAGCAGCTTAGCAACAGGTAGTCACTATGGCTACACCTTC. Drawing the rest from reference TRBV7-2 and TRBJ1-2, the complete variable domain is GAGVSQSPSNKVTEKGKDVELRCDPISGHTALYWYRQSLGQGLEFLIYFQGNSAPDKSGLPSDRFSAERTGGSVSTLTIQRTQQEDSAVYLCASSLATGSHYGYTFGSGTRLTVV.

This sequence joins TRBV28 and TRBJ2-1, with 9 nucleotides matching TRBD2. Germline V gene lookup returns CDR1 MDHEN and CDR2 SYDVKM. The CDR3 contains 20 residues. J gave up 5 bases and V 5 bases, and 22 bases lay outside the gene matches. The CDR3 loop is CASSPTSGSLREGPDNEQFF. CDR3 in DNA: TGTGCCAGCAGTCCCACGAGTGGATCATTGCGGGAGGGCCCGGACAATGAGCAGTTCTTC.

The rearrangement links TRBV5-1 to TRBJ2-5, with 9 nucleotides matching TRBD2. Germline assignment: CDR1 SGHRS and CDR2 YFSETQ. Trimming cost V 0 bases and J 4 bases; bases outside gene matches: 4. The CDR3 runs 15 residues. DNA of the CDR3: TGCGCCAGCAGCTTGGTTTCACTAGCGGGAGAGACCCAGTACTTC. This translates into CASSLVSLAGETQYF.

V usage is TRBV29-1 and J usage is TRBJ1-2; D ambiguous. The V end lost 0 bases, the J end lost 8 bases, and 13 bases lay between the germline ends. The CDR3 has 13 residues. The germline V gene has CDR1 SQVTM and CDR2 ANQGSEA. CDR3 in amino acids: CSVEDWAPGGYTF. Written as DNA, the CDR3 is TGCAGCGTTGAAGATTGGGCCCCTGGGGGCTACACCTTC.

This clone appeared once. J is TRBJ2-1 and V is TRBV14, with a weak D call TRBD1 (6 bases). The CDR3 totals 17 residues. Per germline, CDR1 SGHDN and CDR2 FVKESK. The germline V and J ends were trimmed by 0 bases and 0 bases, with 12 bases remaining between them. CDR3 sequence: CASSQDVGASSYNEQFF. CDR3 in DNA: TGTGCCAGCAGCCAAGATGTGGGGGCCAGCTCCTACAATGAGCAGTTCTTC. The full variable domain, rest sourced from reference TRBV14 and TRBJ2-1, is EAGVTQFPSHSVIEKGQTVTLRCDPISGHDNLYWYRRVMGKEIKFLLHFVKESKQDESGMPNNRFLAERTGGTYSTLKVQPAELEDSGVYFCASSQDVGASSYNEQFFGPGTRLTVL.

The chain uses TRBV6-5 and TRBJ2-7, with 10 bases lining up with TRBD1. This CDR3 region has 15 residues. CDR1 and CDR2 (germline): MNHEY, SVGAGI. The V and J ends lost 2 bases and 5 bases, in that order; junction bases with no gene match: 6. The CDR3 reads CASSYPGTGEHEQYF. CDR3 in DNA: TGTGCCAGCAGTTACCCCGGGACAGGGGAGCACGAGCAGTACTTC.

The V and J genes are TRBV5-1 and TRBJ2-3; D unresolved. The ends were cut back, 1 base at V and 2 bases at J, with 11 bases in the middle. Germline CDR1 reads SGHRS; CDR2 reads YFSETQ. This CDR3 contains 15 residues. The CDR3 DNA reads TGCGCCAGCAGCTTGTCAGGTTGGAACACAGATACGCAGTATTTT. It yields the protein CASSLSGWNTDTQYF. The whole variable domain, remainder taken from reference TRBV5-1 and TRBJ2-3, is KAGVTQTPRYLIKTRGQQVTLSCSPISGHRSVSWYQQTPGQGLQFLFEYFSETQRNKGNFPGRFSGRQFSNSRSEMNVSTLELGDSALYLCASSLSGWNTDTQYFGPGTRLTVL.

The chain joins TRBV5-5 to TRBJ2-7; D is ambiguous. This CDR3 has 13 residues. Germline CDR1 reads SGHKS; CDR2 reads YYEKEE (reference sequence). Trimming shortened V by 4 bases and J by 2 bases, and 10 bases separated the two germline ends. The CDR3 DNA reads as TGTGCCAGCAGCATACGACAAGCCTACGAGCAGTACTTC. Its translation: CASSIRQAYEQYF.

The V gene is TRBV18, the J gene TRBJ2-1, with TRBD2 as a possible D gene (5 bases). The germline CDR1 and CDR2 sequences are KGHSH and LQKENI. CDR3 length: 15 amino acids. With 6 bases removed from V and 9 bases from J, the gap between germline ends came to 21 bases. DNA for the CDR3: TGTGCCAGCTCCCGGGAATTCCCCGAAGCCAGTGAGCAGTTCTTC. Translation: CASSREFPEASEQFF. Full variable domain (rest looked up from reference TRBV18 and TRBJ2-1): NAGVMQNPRHLVRRRGQEARLRCSPMKGHSHVYWYRQLPEEGLKFMVYLQKENIIDESGMPKERFSAEFPKEGPSILRIQQVVRGDSAAYFCASSREFPEASEQFFGPGTRLTVL.

V is TRBV6-6 and J is TRBJ2-2; 7 bases map to TRBD2. Germline values: CDR1 MNHNY, CDR2 SVGAGI (reference sequence). The length of the CDR3 is 16 residues. V lost 7 bases and J lost 1; bases outside the gene matches: 9. In DNA form, the CDR3 reads TGTGCCAGCAATTCCTTAGGGACTAAGAACACCGGGGAGCTGTTTTTT. Residues: CASNSLGTKNTGELFF.

The genes are TRBV9 and TRBJ2-1, with a possible D match to TRBD2 (6 bases). This CDR3 has 16 residues. The ends were cut back, 0 bases at V and 2 bases at J, with 12 bases in the middle. Germline V CDR1 and CDR2: SGDLS, YYNGEE. The CDR3 DNA sequence: TGTGCCAGCAGCGTAGGGTCAGGACTACCCTACAATGAGCAGTTCTTC. Protein: CASSVGSGLPYNEQFF.

The chain carries TRBV7-9 and TRBJ2-1; 10 bases agree with TRBD2. J was trimmed by 8 bases and V by 5 bases; bases with no gene match: 6. The germline V gene has CDR1 SEHNR and CDR2 FQNEAQ (reference sequence). The length of the CDR3 is 14 residues. Written as DNA, the CDR3 is TGTGCCAGCAGCCCGCCGCTAGCGGGAGATGAGCAGTTCTTC. This encodes CASSPPLAGDEQFF.